These 8 T cell receptor beta chains were all obtained from the same sample, sequenced in a study of T-cell reconstitution after alpha-beta-depleted transplantation in children. Unique molecular identifiers featured in how the TCRbeta library was prepared. TCRdb reprocessed the PCR reads via MiXCR and lists one record per CDR3 protein. The sample yields 600,000 to 700,000 distinct CDR3 sequences, around 14% seen once. Sequenced here: PBMCs, sampled before TCRalphabeta/CD19-depleted stem cell transplant. The origin of the receptors is a girl aged 2-10 years with congenital amegakaryocytic thrombocytopenia, due to receive a stem cell transplant.

The gene calls are TRBV5-5 and TRBJ2-1; possibly TRBD1 for D (6 bases). Germline V gene data show CDR1 as SGHKS and CDR2 as YYEKEE (reference sequence). The CDR3 totals 15 residues. V was cut by 3 bases and J by 5 bases, with 15 bases left in between. The CDR3 sequence: CASSSLGAPNNEQFF. The CDR3 nucleotides are TGTGCCAGCAGCTCCTTGGGGGCTCCAAACAATGAGCAGTTCTTC.

This clonotype was counted many times. The chain recombines TRBV12-3 or TRBV12-4 with TRBJ1-2, with no clear D. The V end was cut by 3 bases, the J end by 2 bases, with 1 base between. CDR3 length equals 11 residues. CDR3 sequence (DNA): TGTGCCAGCAGTTTCAACTATGGCTACACCTTC. The encoded protein is CASSFNYGYTF.

Turning to this clonotype: Mismatch with germline at one junction end may stem from a read error. The rearrangement links TRBV3-1 to TRBJ2-7, with a possible D match to TRBD2 (6 bases). Germline CDR1 is LGHDT and CDR2 is YNNKEL (reference sequence). The CDR3 runs 15 residues. The CDR3 here is CASSQGNSGAYEQSF. For the CDR3, the DNA is TGTGCCAGCAGCCAAGGGAATAGCGGAGCCTACGAGCAGTCCTTC.

This clonotype was counted many times. The rearrangement links TRBV6-1 to TRBJ1-3, with D perhaps TRBD1 (6 bases). CDR3 length: 14 amino acids. The V and J ends lost 3 bases and 3 bases respectively, with 9 bases between them. The V gene's germline CDR1 is MNHNS and CDR2 SASEGT. The CDR3 sequence is CASSDRGIGNTIYF. DNA of the CDR3: TGTGCCAGCAGTGACAGGGGAATTGGAAACACCATATATTTT.

This clonotype was seen a handful of times. The CDR3, as DNA: TGCGCCAGCAGCTTGCGGCAGCACTCTGGGGCCAACGTCCTGACTTTC. Its protein product is CASSLRQHSGANVLTF. This rearrangement joins TRBV5-1 to TRBJ2-6; no definite D call. V dropped 1 base and J dropped 0 bases, with 8 bases sitting between them. Per the germline V gene, CDR1 is SGHRS and CDR2 is YFSETQ. The CDR3 totals 16 residues. Full variable domain (outside the CDR3, taken from reference TRBV5-1 and TRBJ2-6): KAGVTQTPRYLIKTRGQQVTLSCSPISGHRSVSWYQQTPGQGLQFLFEYFSETQRNKGNFPGRFSGRQFSNSRSEMNVSTLELGDSALYLCASSLRQHSGANVLTFGAGSRLTVL.

The sample holds many counts of this clonotype. V usage is TRBV5-1 and J usage is TRBJ2-6; D is unresolved. Germline values: CDR1 SGHRS, CDR2 YFSETQ. The CDR3 extends over 13 amino acids. Trimming shortened V by 0 bases and J by 3 bases, and 1 base separated the two germline ends. The CDR3 DNA reads as TGCGCCAGCAGCTTGGTTGGGGCCAACGTCCTGACTTTC. Its protein product is CASSLVGANVLTF. Supplemented by reference TRBV5-1 and TRBJ2-6, the full variable domain reads KAGVTQTPRYLIKTRGQQVTLSCSPISGHRSVSWYQQTPGQGLQFLFEYFSETQRNKGNFPGRFSGRQFSNSRSEMNVSTLELGDSALYLCASSLVGANVLTFGAGSRLTVL.

This clonotype was detected many times. The V gene is TRBV20-1, the J gene TRBJ2-7; D is uncertain. Germline assignment: CDR1 DFQATT and CDR2 SNEGSKA (reference sequence). The CDR3 totals 14 residues. Trimming left V 3 bases short and J 6 bases short, with 18 bases between. Here the CDR3 reads CSASDQSTAAEQYF. The CDR3 DNA reads TGCAGTGCTAGTGATCAAAGCACGGCAGCCGAGCAGTACTTC.

This rearrangement joins TRBV25-1 to TRBJ2-3; D is undetermined. The CDR3 sequence is 16 residues long. Germline values: CDR1 MGHDK, CDR2 SYGVNS. With 7 bases removed from V and 1 base from J, the gap between germline ends came to 18 bases. The CDR3 is CASNPSYVSGTDTQYF. The CDR3 bases are TGTGCCAGCAACCCGAGTTATGTTTCCGGCACAGATACGCAGTATTTT.